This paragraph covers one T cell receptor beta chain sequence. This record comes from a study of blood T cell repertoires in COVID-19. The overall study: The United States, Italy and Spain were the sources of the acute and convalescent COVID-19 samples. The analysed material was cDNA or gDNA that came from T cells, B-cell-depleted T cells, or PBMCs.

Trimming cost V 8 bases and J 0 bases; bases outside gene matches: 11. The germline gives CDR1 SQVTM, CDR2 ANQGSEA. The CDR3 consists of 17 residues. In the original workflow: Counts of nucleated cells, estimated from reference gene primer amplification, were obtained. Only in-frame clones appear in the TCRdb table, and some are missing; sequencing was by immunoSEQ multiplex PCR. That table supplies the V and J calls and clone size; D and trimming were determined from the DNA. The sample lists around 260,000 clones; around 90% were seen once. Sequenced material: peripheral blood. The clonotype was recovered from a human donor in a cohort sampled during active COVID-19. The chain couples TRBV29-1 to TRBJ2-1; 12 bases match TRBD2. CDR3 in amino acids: CSLRLAGDPHSYNEQFF. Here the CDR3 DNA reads TGCAGCCTAAGACTAGCGGGGGACCCTCACTCCTACAATGAGCAGTTCTTC.